This T cell receptor beta chain was captured in a study of cytomegalovirus exposure and HLA in healthy donors. This CDR3 has 15 amino acids. V trimming: 5 bases; J trimming: 0 bases; junction bases outside the gene matches: 7. Germline assignment: CDR1 MNHEY and CDR2 SVGAGI. PCR amplification relied on 60 Vbeta primers (plus 13 Jbeta primers). Libraries were prepared by immunoSEQ multiplex PCR; TCRdb keeps only in-frame clonotypes and omits some of them. The profile shows 120,000 to 150,000 clones, 80% of them singletons. This clone was observed a few times. Sequencing was done on a sample of PBMCs. The clonotype was recovered from a man aged 35 to 55 in good health and CMV-seropositive. The gene calls are TRBV6-5 and TRBJ2-7; 7 bases are shared with TRBD1. Here the CDR3 DNA reads TGTGCCAGCAGTAGGACTGGACAGGTCTCCTACGAGCAGTACTTC. It yields the protein CASSRTGQVSYEQYF.